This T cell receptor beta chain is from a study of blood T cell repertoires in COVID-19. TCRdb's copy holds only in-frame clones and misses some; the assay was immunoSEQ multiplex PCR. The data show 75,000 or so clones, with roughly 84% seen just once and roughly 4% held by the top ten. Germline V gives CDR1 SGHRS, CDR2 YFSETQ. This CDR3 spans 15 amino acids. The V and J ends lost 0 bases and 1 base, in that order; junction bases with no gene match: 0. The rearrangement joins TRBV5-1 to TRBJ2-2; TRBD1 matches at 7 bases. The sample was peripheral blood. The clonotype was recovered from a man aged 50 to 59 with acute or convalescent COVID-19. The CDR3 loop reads CASSLGTGNTGELFF. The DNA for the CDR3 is TGCGCCAGCAGCTTGGGGACAGGGAACACCGGGGAGCTGTTTTTT.